Each of the 10 T cell receptor beta chains below was sequenced from the same sample in a study of blood T cell repertoires in COVID-19. Produced via immunoSEQ multiplex PCR; TCRdb's table is partial and in-frame only. The profile shows some 100,000 clones, less than 85% of them singletons. The specimen sequenced was peripheral blood. The source is a human donor in a cohort sampled during active or convalescent COVID-19.

The chain has TRBV19 and TRBJ2-1; D is unresolved. The germline gives CDR1 LNHDA, CDR2 SQIVND (reference sequence). With 3 bases removed from V and 4 bases from J, the gap between germline ends came to 7 bases. The CDR3 has 13 amino acids. The CDR3 region has the DNA TGTGCCAGTAGTATCCCCCCTTACAATGAGCAGTTCTTC. Translating it yields CASSIPPYNEQFF.

The chain recombines TRBV6-6 with TRBJ2-1; 9 bases match TRBD1. J was trimmed by 3 bases and V by 0 bases; bases with no gene match: 0. The CDR3 has 15 residues. Germline V gives CDR1 MNHNY, CDR2 SVGAGI (reference sequence). CDR3 amino acids: CASSYSGQGYNEQFF. CDR3 in DNA: TGTGCCAGCAGTTACTCGGGACAGGGCTACAATGAGCAGTTCTTC.

This chain connects TRBV5-5 to TRBJ1-1, with a tentative D call TRBD1 (6 bases). The CDR3 totals 15 residues. Trimming removed 1 base from V and 2 bases from J, with 12 bases in between. The germline V gene encodes CDR1 SGHKS and CDR2 YYEKEE (reference sequence). The CDR3 region is CASSLKGGGNTEAFF. CDR3 nucleotides: TGTGCCAGCAGCTTGAAAGGGGGTGGAAACACTGAAGCTTTCTTT.

The chain uses TRBV19 and TRBJ1-2; no firm D call. Trimming took off 5 bases at V and 7 bases at J, with 11 bases between the two ends. This CDR3 contains 12 residues. Germline CDR1 and CDR2: LNHDA and SQIVND (reference sequence). In DNA, the CDR3 is TGTGCCAGTAGTCCCCGGGGATTTGGCTACACCTTC. Protein product: CASSPRGFGYTF.

The chain employs TRBV5-1 and TRBJ2-5; D is uncertain. V lost 1 base and J lost 0, with 4 bases in between. The germline V gene has CDR1 SGHRS and CDR2 YFSETQ. There are 13 residues in the CDR3. In nucleotides, the CDR3 is TGCGCCAGCAGCTTGTCGTACCAAGAGACCCAGTACTTC. This encodes CASSLSYQETQYF.

Remarks on this clone: The CDR3 end shows no conserved phenylalanine or tryptophan, and so a read error is likely. The DNA is left out, because the CDR3 cannot be placed on it with certainty; the CDR3 is given as TCRdb lists it. The chain is built from TRBV28 and TRBJ2-7; the DNA was not compared with TRBD1, the D call given in the table. The CDR3 has 13 residues if both end residues are counted. Germline assignment: CDR1 MDHEN and CDR2 SYDVKM. The CDR3 spells CASRKTGTDIPGL.

This chain connects TRBV4-3 to TRBJ2-1; D unclear. Germline lookup yields CDR1 LGHNA and CDR2 YSLEER. This CDR3 region has 21 residues. V lost 1 base, J lost 0 bases, and 25 bases lay in between. CDR3 coding DNA: TGCGCCAGCAGCCAAGGAGGTTCCTGGTACTCGACTGAGAACTCCTACAATGAGCAGTTCTTC. Its translation: CASSQGGSWYSTENSYNEQFF.

The count of this clone is one. The V and J genes are TRBV7-9 and TRBJ2-3, with no clear D. The germline V gene has CDR1 SEHNR and CDR2 FQNEAQ (reference sequence). The V gene lost 5 bases and the J gene lost 0 bases, with 15 bases spanning the gap. This CDR3 spans 16 amino acids. CDR3 nucleotides: TGTGCCAGCAGCCCCGAGCCCGGGTATAGCACAGATACGCAGTATTTT. Translating it yields CASSPEPGYSTDTQYF. Full variable domain (remainder filled in from reference TRBV7-9 and TRBJ2-3): DTGVSQNPRHKITKRGQNVTFRCDPISEHNRLYWYRQTLGQGPEFLTYFQNEAQLEKSRLLSDRFSAERPKGSFSTLEIQRTEQGDSAMYLCASSPEPGYSTDTQYFGPGTRLTVL.

This clone was picked up one time. The chain employs TRBV3-1 (or the pseudogene TRBV3-2) and TRBJ1-2; no clear D gene. Germline lookup yields CDR1 LGHDT and CDR2 YNNKEL (reference sequence). The CDR3 is made up of 15 amino acids. The ends were cut back, 1 base at V and 4 bases at J, with 13 bases in the middle. CDR3 in amino acids: CASSQGRGAAYGYTF. The DNA of the CDR3 is TGTGCCAGCAGCCAAGGTCGGGGAGCGGCCTATGGCTACACCTTC.

The rearrangement uses TRBV2 and TRBJ1-4; 7 bases match TRBD1. Germline CDR1 SNHLY, CDR2 FYNNEI. The CDR3 totals 15 residues. The V gene end was trimmed by 4 bases and the J gene end by 7 bases; junction bases not matched to a gene: 9. CDR3 DNA: TGTGCCAGCAGTGTTAGGGGGCGCTCCGGTGAAAAACTGTTTTTT. Translation: CASSVRGRSGEKLFF.